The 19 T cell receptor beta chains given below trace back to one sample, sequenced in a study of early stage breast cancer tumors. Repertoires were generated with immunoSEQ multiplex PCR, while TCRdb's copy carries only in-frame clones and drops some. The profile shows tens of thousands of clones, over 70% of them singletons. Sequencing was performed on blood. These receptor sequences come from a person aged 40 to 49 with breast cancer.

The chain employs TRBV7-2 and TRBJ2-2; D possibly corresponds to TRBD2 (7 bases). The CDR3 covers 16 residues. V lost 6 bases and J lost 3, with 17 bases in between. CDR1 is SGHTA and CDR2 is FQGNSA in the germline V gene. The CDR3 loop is CASSSRGGLDTGELFF. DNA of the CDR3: TGTGCCAGCAGTTCTAGGGGGGGGCTGGACACCGGGGAGCTGTTTTTT. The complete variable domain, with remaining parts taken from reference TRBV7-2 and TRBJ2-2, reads GAGVSQSPSNKVTEKGKDVELRCDPISGHTALYWYRQSLGQGLEFLIYFQGNSAPDKSGLPSDRFSAERTGGSVSTLTIQRTQQEDSAVYLCASSSRGGLDTGELFFGEGSRLTVL.

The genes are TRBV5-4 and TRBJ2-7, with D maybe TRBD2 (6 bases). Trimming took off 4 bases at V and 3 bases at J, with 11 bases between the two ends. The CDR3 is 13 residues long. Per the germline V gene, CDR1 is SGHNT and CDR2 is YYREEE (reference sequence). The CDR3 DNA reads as TGTGCCAGCAGCGGGGACTCCCTCTACGAGCAGTACTTC. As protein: CASSGDSLYEQYF.

The CDR3 DNA follows: TGTGCCAGCAGTGAATCCGGCGAAGGCTACGAGCAGTACTTC. Translating it yields CASSESGEGYEQYF. The J gene is TRBJ2-7, the V gene TRBV25-1; D remains ambiguous. The CDR3 sequence is 14 residues long. Looked up from germline, CDR1 is MGHDK and CDR2 is SYGVNS. Trimming took off 1 base at V and 3 bases at J, with 10 bases between the two ends.

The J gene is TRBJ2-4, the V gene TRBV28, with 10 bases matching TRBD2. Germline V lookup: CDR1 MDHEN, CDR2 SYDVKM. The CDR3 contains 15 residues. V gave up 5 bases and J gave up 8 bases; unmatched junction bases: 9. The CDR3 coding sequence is TGTGCCAGCAGTACACCAGCGGGAGGGCAAGACATTCAGTACTTC. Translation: CASSTPAGGQDIQYF.

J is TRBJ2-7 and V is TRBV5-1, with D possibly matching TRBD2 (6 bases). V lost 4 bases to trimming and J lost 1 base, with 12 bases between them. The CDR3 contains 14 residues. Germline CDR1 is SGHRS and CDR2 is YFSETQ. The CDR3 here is CASSVGGQSYEQYF. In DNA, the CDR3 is TGCGCCAGCAGCGTGGGGGGTCAGTCCTACGAGCAGTACTTC.

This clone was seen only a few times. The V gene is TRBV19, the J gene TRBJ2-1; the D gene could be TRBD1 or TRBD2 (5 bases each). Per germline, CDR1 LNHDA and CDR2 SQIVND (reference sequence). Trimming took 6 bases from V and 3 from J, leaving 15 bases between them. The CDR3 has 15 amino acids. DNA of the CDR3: TGTGCCAGTAGGTCAGGGACGGAATTCTACAATGAGCAGTTCTTC. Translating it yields CASRSGTEFYNEQFF.

CDR3 bases: TGTGCCAGCAGCTGGGGGGGGTTTGGCAATCAGCCCCAGCATTTT. Translating it yields CASSWGGFGNQPQHF. The chain carries TRBV6-1 and TRBJ1-5; the D gene is possibly TRBD1 (5 bases). The CDR3 totals 15 residues. Trimming left V 6 bases short and J 2 bases short, with 14 bases between. The germline V gene encodes CDR1 MNHNS and CDR2 SASEGT.

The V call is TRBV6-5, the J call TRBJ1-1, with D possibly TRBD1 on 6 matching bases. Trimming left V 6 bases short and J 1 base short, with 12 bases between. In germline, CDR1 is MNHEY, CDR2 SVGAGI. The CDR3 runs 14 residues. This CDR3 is CASSSGHRNTEAFF. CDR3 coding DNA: TGTGCCAGCAGCTCGGGACACCGGAACACTGAAGCTTTCTTT.

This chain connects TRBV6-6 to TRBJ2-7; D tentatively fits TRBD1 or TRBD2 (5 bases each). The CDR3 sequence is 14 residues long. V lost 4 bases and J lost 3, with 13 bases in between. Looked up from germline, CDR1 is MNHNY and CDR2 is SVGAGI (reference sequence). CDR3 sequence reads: CASSLSGRDYEQYF. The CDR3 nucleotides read TGTGCCAGCAGTTTGTCAGGGAGAGACTACGAGCAGTACTTC.

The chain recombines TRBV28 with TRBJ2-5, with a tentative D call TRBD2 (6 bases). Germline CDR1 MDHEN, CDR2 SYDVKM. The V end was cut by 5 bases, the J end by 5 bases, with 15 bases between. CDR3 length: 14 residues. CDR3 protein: CASSPSGVLETQYF. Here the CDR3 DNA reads TGTGCCAGCAGTCCCTCGGGAGTACTTGAGACCCAGTACTTC.

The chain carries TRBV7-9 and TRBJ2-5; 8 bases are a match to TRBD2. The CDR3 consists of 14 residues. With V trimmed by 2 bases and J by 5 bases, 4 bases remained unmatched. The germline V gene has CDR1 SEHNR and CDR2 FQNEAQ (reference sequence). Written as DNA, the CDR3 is TGTGCCAGCAGCTTAAACGGGAGGGGGGAGACCCAGTACTTC. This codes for CASSLNGRGETQYF.

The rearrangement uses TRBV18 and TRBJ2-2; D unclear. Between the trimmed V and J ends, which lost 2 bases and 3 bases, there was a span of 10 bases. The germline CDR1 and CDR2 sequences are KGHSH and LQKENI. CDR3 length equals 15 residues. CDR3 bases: TGTGCCAGCTCACCATCGTGGAGATACACCGGGGAGCTGTTTTTT. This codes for CASSPSWRYTGELFF.

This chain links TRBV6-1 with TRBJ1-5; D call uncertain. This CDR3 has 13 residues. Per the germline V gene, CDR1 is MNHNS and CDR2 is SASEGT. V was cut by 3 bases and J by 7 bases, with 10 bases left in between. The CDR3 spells CASSDRNLQPQHF. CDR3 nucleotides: TGTGCCAGCAGTGATAGGAATCTCCAGCCCCAGCATTTT.

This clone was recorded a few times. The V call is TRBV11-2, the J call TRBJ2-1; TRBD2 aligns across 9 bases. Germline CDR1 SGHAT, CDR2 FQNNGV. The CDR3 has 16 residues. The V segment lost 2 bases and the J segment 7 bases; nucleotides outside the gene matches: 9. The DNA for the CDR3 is TGTGCCAGCAGCTTACTGGGCGGGAGGGCCCGGAATGAGCAGTTCTTC. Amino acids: CASSLLGGRARNEQFF.

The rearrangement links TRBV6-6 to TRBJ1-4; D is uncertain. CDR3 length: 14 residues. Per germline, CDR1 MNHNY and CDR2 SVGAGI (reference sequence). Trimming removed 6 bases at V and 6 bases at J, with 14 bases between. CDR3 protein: CASSKLGWDEKLFF. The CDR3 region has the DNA TGTGCCAGCAGCAAACTGGGGTGGGATGAAAAACTGTTTTTT.

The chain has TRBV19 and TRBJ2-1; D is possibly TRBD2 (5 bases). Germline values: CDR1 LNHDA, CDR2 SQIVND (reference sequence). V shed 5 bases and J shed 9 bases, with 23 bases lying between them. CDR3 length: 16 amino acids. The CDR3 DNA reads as TGTGCCAGTAGTGGCTTGGGCCAATGGGAAGGAGGTGAGCAGTTCTTC. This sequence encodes CASSGLGQWEGGEQFF.

For the CDR3, the DNA is TGTGCCAGCAGCCACCTGACGGAGAACACTGAAGCTTTCTTT. As protein: CASSHLTENTEAFF. V gene TRBV7-9 combines with J gene TRBJ1-1; no firm D call. This CDR3 region has 14 residues. V lost 5 bases and J lost 1, with 11 bases in between. The germline V gene has CDR1 SEHNR and CDR2 FQNEAQ (reference sequence).

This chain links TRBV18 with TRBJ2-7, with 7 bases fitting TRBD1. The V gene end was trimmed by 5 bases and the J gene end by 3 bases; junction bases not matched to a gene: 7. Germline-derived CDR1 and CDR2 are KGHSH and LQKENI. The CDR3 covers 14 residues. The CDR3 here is CASSTGTADYEQYF. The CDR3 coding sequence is TGTGCCAGCTCAACCGGGACAGCTGACTACGAGCAGTACTTC.

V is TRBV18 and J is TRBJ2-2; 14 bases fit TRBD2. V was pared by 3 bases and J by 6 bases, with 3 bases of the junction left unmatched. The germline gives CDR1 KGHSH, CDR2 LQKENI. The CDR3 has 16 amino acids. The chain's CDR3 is CASSPGLAGVAGELFF. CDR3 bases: TGTGCCAGCTCACCGGGACTAGCGGGAGTTGCCGGGGAGCTGTTTTTT.